The rows below give T cell receptor beta chains drawn from one sample of a study of cytomegalovirus exposure and HLA in healthy donors. Profiled with immunoSEQ multiplex PCR; TCRdb holds only in-frame clones, not every one. The table includes around 170,000 clones, 81% detected once. Specimen: PBMCs. These receptors all stem from a man in his fifties in good health and CMV-seropositive. Each CDR3 is given with its conserved first and last residue. D genes are given only for firm matches. Only part of the rows carry a size: once, few, many, or a class if the clone is expanded.

J gene: TRBJ2-7; clone size: -; D gene: -; V gene: TRBV6-6; CDR3 protein: CASSYSRYEQYF; CDR3 DNA: TGTGCCAGCAGTTACTCGAGGTACGAGCAGTACTTC
J gene: TRBJ1-4; clone size: -; D gene: -; V gene: TRBV7-2; CDR3 protein: CASSPDWSATNEKLFF; CDR3 DNA: TGTGCCAGCAGCCCCGACTGGTCCGCAACTAATGAAAAACTGTTTTTT
J gene: TRBJ1-3; clone size: -; D gene: TRBD1; V gene: TRBV4-1; CDR3 protein: CASSQEGQGPGNTIYF; CDR3 DNA: TGCGCCAGCAGCCAAGAGGGACAGGGGCCTGGAAACACCATATATTTT
J gene: TRBJ2-1; clone size: -; D gene: TRBD1; V gene: TRBV7-8; CDR3 protein: CASSLIGTGVHEQFF; CDR3 DNA: TGTGCCAGCAGCTTAATAGGGACAGGGGTCCATGAGCAGTTCTTC
J gene: TRBJ1-2; clone size: -; D gene: TRBD1; V gene: TRBV2; CDR3 protein: CASSGRRQGLGGYTF; CDR3 DNA: TGTGCCAGCAGTGGTCGCCGACAGGGTCTGGGTGGCTACACCTTC
J gene: TRBJ1-6; clone size: once; D gene: TRBD1; V gene: TRBV2; CDR3 protein: CASSRGDSNSPLHF; CDR3 DNA: TGTGCCAGCAGTCGAGGGGACAGTAATTCACCCCTCCACTTT
J gene: TRBJ1-1; clone size: -; D gene: -; V gene: TRBV18; CDR3 protein: CASTAGGVLTEAFF; CDR3 DNA: TGTGCCAGCACAGCCGGGGGGGTTCTTACTGAAGCTTTCTTT
J gene: TRBJ2-5; clone size: few; D gene: TRBD2; V gene: TRBV4-3; CDR3 protein: CASSQLGGKETQYF; CDR3 DNA: TGCGCCAGCAGCCAATTGGGGGGGAAAGAGACCCAGTACTTC
J gene: TRBJ1-6; clone size: -; D gene: -; V gene: TRBV5-1; CDR3 protein: CASSLQNSPLHF; CDR3 DNA: TGCGCCAGCAGCTTACAAAATTCACCCCTCCACTTT
J gene: TRBJ1-1; clone size: -; D gene: TRBD1; V gene: TRBV2; CDR3 protein: CASSPRTGGKTEAFF; CDR3 DNA: TGTGCCAGCAGTCCTCGGACAGGGGGGAAGACTGAAGCTTTCTTT
J gene: TRBJ2-1; clone size: -; D gene: TRBD2; V gene: TRBV18; CDR3 protein: CASSPPGLAGSAGNEQFF; CDR3 DNA: TGTGCCAGCTCACCACCAGGTCTAGCGGGGTCCGCCGGGAATGAGCAGTTCTTC
J gene: TRBJ1-3; clone size: -; D gene: -; V gene: TRBV6-5; CDR3 protein: CASSSGKGYGNTIYF; CDR3 DNA: TGTGCCAGCAGCTCCGGGAAGGGTTATGGAAACACCATATATTTT
J gene: TRBJ2-2; clone size: -; D gene: TRBD2; V gene: TRBV9; CDR3 protein: CASSASGRAPGELFF; CDR3 DNA: TGTGCCAGCAGCGCTAGCGGGAGGGCCCCCGGGGAGCTGTTTTTT
J gene: TRBJ1-6; clone size: -; D gene: -; V gene: TRBV6-1; CDR3 protein: CASKAGPPNSPLHF; CDR3 DNA: TGTGCCAGCAAGGCGGGACCACCCAATTCACCCCTCCACTTT
J gene: TRBJ2-7; clone size: -; D gene: TRBD2; V gene: TRBV5-1; CDR3 protein: CASSLVAGETYEQYF; CDR3 DNA: TGCGCCAGCAGCTTGGTAGCGGGAGAGACCTACGAGCAGTACTTC
J gene: TRBJ2-1; clone size: -; D gene: -; V gene: TRBV4-3; CDR3 protein: CASSLDRYSEQFF; CDR3 DNA: TGCGCCAGCAGCCTGGACAGATATTCTGAGCAGTTCTTC
J gene: TRBJ2-2; clone size: -; D gene: TRBD1; V gene: TRBV6-5; CDR3 protein: CASSYSNRGYSGELFF; CDR3 DNA: TGTGCCAGCAGTTACTCGAACAGGGGGTACAGCGGGGAGCTGTTTTTT
J gene: TRBJ2-1; clone size: -; D gene: TRBD1; V gene: TRBV7-7; CDR3 protein: CASSLAWDRGDEQFF; CDR3 DNA: TGTGCTAGCAGCTTAGCTTGGGACAGGGGAGATGAGCAGTTCTTC
J gene: TRBJ1-6; clone size: -; D gene: -; V gene: TRBV19; CDR3 protein: CASSGGGGTYNSPLHF; CDR3 DNA: TGTGCCAGTAGTGGCGGGGGAGGCACGTATAATTCACCCCTCCACTTT
J gene: TRBJ2-2; clone size: -; D gene: TRBD2; V gene: TRBV7-2; CDR3 protein: CASSSYGTSGRTGELFF; CDR3 DNA: TGTGCCAGCAGCTCCTATGGGACTAGCGGAAGAACCGGGGAGCTGTTTTTT
J gene: TRBJ1-2; clone size: -; D gene: -; V gene: TRBV7-2; CDR3 protein: CASSLRDDGYTF; CDR3 DNA: TGTGCCAGCAGCTTACGGGATGATGGCTACACCTTC
J gene: TRBJ2-1; clone size: -; D gene: TRBD2; V gene: TRBV7-9; CDR3 protein: CASSLGLAGVEEQFF; CDR3 DNA: TGTGCCAGCAGCTTGGGACTAGCGGGAGTTGAGGAGCAGTTCTTC
J gene: TRBJ2-7; clone size: -; D gene: TRBD2; V gene: TRBV13; CDR3 protein: CASSHRGSGSYEQYF; CDR3 DNA: TGTGCCAGCAGCCACCGGGGTAGCGGGAGCTACGAGCAGTACTTC
J gene: TRBJ2-7; clone size: -; D gene: -; V gene: TRBV27; CDR3 protein: CASSPSDTYLLYEQYF; CDR3 DNA: TGTGCCAGCAGTCCCTCAGACACATACCTTCTCTACGAGCAGTACTTC
J gene: TRBJ2-7; clone size: -; D gene: TRBD1; V gene: TRBV19; CDR3 protein: CASSIGQGVGEQYF; CDR3 DNA: TGTGCCAGTAGTATAGGGCAGGGGGTTGGCGAGCAGTACTTC
J gene: TRBJ2-3; clone size: -; D gene: -; V gene: TRBV5-6; CDR3 protein: CASSLEEQGRLGTDTQYF; CDR3 DNA: TGTGCCAGCAGCTTGGAGGAGCAGGGAAGACTAGGCACAGATACGCAGTATTTT
J gene: TRBJ2-1; clone size: -; D gene: TRBD2; V gene: TRBV28; CDR3 protein: CASSSPGLAGYNEQFF; CDR3 DNA: TGTGCCAGCAGTTCCCCAGGACTAGCGGGCTACAATGAGCAGTTCTTC
J gene: TRBJ2-7; clone size: -; D gene: -; V gene: TRBV15; CDR3 protein: CATSRDTGSSYEQYF; CDR3 DNA: TGTGCCACCAGCAGAGATACAGGCAGCTCCTACGAGCAGTACTTC
J gene: TRBJ2-3; clone size: -; D gene: -; V gene: TRBV9; CDR3 protein: CASSPAAGTNTDTQYF; CDR3 DNA: TGTGCCAGCAGCCCAGCTGCCGGGACAAACACAGATACGCAGTATTTT
J gene: TRBJ1-5; clone size: -; D gene: -; V gene: TRBV27; CDR3 protein: CASSPQPDRRKNQPQHF; CDR3 DNA: TGTGCCAGCAGCCCCCAGCCCGACAGGCGAAAAAATCAGCCCCAGCATTTT
J gene: TRBJ1-1; clone size: -; D gene: TRBD1; V gene: TRBV10-3; CDR3 protein: CAISWDRNTEAFF; CDR3 DNA: TGTGCCATCAGCTGGGACAGGAACACTGAAGCTTTCTTT
J gene: TRBJ2-4; clone size: few; D gene: TRBD2; V gene: TRBV25-1; CDR3 protein: CASSEWEGPGGTKNIQYF; CDR3 DNA: TGTGCCAGCAGTGAATGGGAGGGACCGGGGGGTACCAAAAACATTCAGTACTTC
J gene: TRBJ1-2; clone size: -; D gene: -; V gene: TRBV6-5; CDR3 protein: CASRVRGMGLYGYTF; CDR3 DNA: TGTGCCAGCAGAGTTCGAGGGATGGGACTTTATGGCTACACCTTC
J gene: TRBJ1-1; clone size: once; D gene: -; V gene: TRBV19; CDR3 protein: CASSRTVETEAFF; CDR3 DNA: TGTGCCAGTAGTAGGACAGTTGAGACTGAAGCTTTCTTT
J gene: TRBJ1-4; clone size: few; D gene: -; V gene: TRBV5-1; CDR3 protein: CASSLNYGATNEKLFF; CDR3 DNA: TGCGCCAGCAGCTTAAATTACGGAGCAACTAATGAAAAACTGTTTTTT
J gene: TRBJ2-3; clone size: -; D gene: -; V gene: TRBV27; CDR3 protein: CATGFTDTQYF; CDR3 DNA: TGTGCCACCGGGTTCACAGATACGCAGTATTTT
J gene: TRBJ2-7; clone size: -; D gene: -; V gene: TRBV6-4; CDR3 protein: CASSGQALYEQYF; CDR3 DNA: TGTGCCAGCAGTGGCCAGGCCCTCTACGAGCAGTACTTC
J gene: TRBJ1-1; clone size: few; D gene: TRBD1; V gene: TRBV29-1; CDR3 protein: CSGGTGSVEAFF; CDR3 DNA: TGCAGCGGAGGGACAGGGAGTGTTGAAGCTTTCTTT
J gene: TRBJ2-6; clone size: -; D gene: TRBD1; V gene: TRBV30; CDR3 protein: CAWSGRQGAGGANVLTF; CDR3 DNA: TGTGCCTGGAGCGGAAGACAGGGGGCAGGAGGGGCCAACGTCCTGACTTTC
J gene: TRBJ1-6; clone size: -; D gene: -; V gene: TRBV2; CDR3 protein: CASSLLSSPNSPLHF; CDR3 DNA: TGTGCCAGCAGTCTCCTTTCTTCCCCGAATTCACCCCTCCACTTT
J gene: TRBJ2-2; clone size: -; D gene: -; V gene: TRBV6-6; CDR3 protein: CASSRSRNTGELFF; CDR3 DNA: TGTGCCAGCAGTCGTAGCAGGAACACCGGGGAGCTGTTTTTT
J gene: TRBJ2-7; clone size: -; D gene: -; V gene: TRBV28; CDR3 protein: CASSSLREQYF; CDR3 DNA: TGTGCCAGCAGTTCCCTGAGGGAGCAGTACTTC
J gene: TRBJ2-2; clone size: -; D gene: -; V gene: TRBV28; CDR3 protein: CASSRGGGAGTGELFF; CDR3 DNA: TGTGCCAGCAGTCGCGGAGGGGGGGCGGGCACCGGGGAGCTGTTTTTT
J gene: TRBJ2-7; clone size: few; D gene: -; V gene: TRBV5-1; CDR3 protein: CASKGRGSDEQYF; CDR3 DNA: TGCGCCAGCAAGGGACGGGGGAGCGACGAGCAGTACTTC
J gene: TRBJ1-3; clone size: few; D gene: -; V gene: TRBV11-2; CDR3 protein: CASSATEFAIYF; CDR3 DNA: TGTGCCAGCAGCGCGACAGAGTTCGCCATATATTTT
J gene: TRBJ1-2; clone size: -; D gene: -; V gene: TRBV2; CDR3 protein: CASSEGGAVNYGYTF; CDR3 DNA: TGTGCCAGCAGTGAAGGCGGCGCCGTCAACTATGGCTACACCTTC
J gene: TRBJ1-1; clone size: -; D gene: -; V gene: TRBV15; CDR3 protein: CATSRVVQLEAFF; CDR3 DNA: TGTGCCACCAGCAGAGTGGTACAGCTAGAAGCTTTCTTT
J gene: TRBJ1-4; clone size: -; D gene: TRBD1; V gene: TRBV18; CDR3 protein: CASSPPGGTGREKLFF; CDR3 DNA: TGTGCCAGCTCACCACCGGGGGGGACAGGCCGTGAAAAACTGTTTTTT
J gene: TRBJ1-3; clone size: -; D gene: -; V gene: TRBV2; CDR3 protein: CASSGAGTGNTIYF; CDR3 DNA: TGTGCCAGCAGTGGTGCAGGTACCGGAAACACCATATATTTT
J gene: TRBJ2-2; clone size: -; D gene: TRBD1; V gene: TRBV11-2; CDR3 protein: CASRLDRGNTGELFF; CDR3 DNA: TGTGCCAGCAGATTGGACAGGGGAAACACCGGGGAGCTGTTTTTT
J gene: TRBJ2-1; clone size: -; D gene: -; V gene: TRBV5-5; CDR3 protein: CASTGLTNNEQFF; CDR3 DNA: TGTGCCAGCACGGGACTCACCAACAATGAGCAGTTCTTC
J gene: TRBJ2-5; clone size: -; D gene: -; V gene: TRBV10-1; CDR3 protein: CASSENDLYQETQYF; CDR3 DNA: TGCGCCAGCAGTGAGAATGACTTGTACCAAGAGACCCAGTACTTC
J gene: TRBJ1-1; clone size: -; D gene: -; V gene: TRBV2; CDR3 protein: CASSSLGHRNTEAFF; CDR3 DNA: TGTGCCAGCAGCAGTCTGGGCCACCGGAACACTGAAGCTTTCTTT
J gene: TRBJ1-4; clone size: -; D gene: -; V gene: TRBV5-6; CDR3 protein: CASSLAPGTGEKLFF; CDR3 DNA: TGTGCCAGCAGCTTGGCCCCCGGGACTGGTGAAAAACTGTTTTTT
J gene: TRBJ1-1; clone size: once; D gene: -; V gene: TRBV5-1; CDR3 protein: CASSLADKGMNTEAFF; CDR3 DNA: TGCGCCAGCAGCTTGGCCGACAAGGGGATGAACACTGAAGCTTTCTTT
J gene: TRBJ2-3; clone size: once; D gene: -; V gene: TRBV2; CDR3 protein: CASSGWGDTQYF; CDR3 DNA: TGTGCCAGCAGTGGCTGGGGCGATACGCAGTATTTT
J gene: TRBJ1-5; clone size: -; D gene: TRBD1; V gene: TRBV27; CDR3 protein: CASSLSRDREVEQPQHF; CDR3 DNA: TGTGCCAGCAGTTTATCGAGGGACAGGGAGGTAGAACAGCCCCAGCATTTT
J gene: TRBJ2-4; clone size: -; D gene: TRBD2; V gene: TRBV27; CDR3 protein: CASSLYPQNHLAGGPRNIQYF; CDR3 DNA: TGTGCCAGCAGTTTATACCCTCAGAACCATCTAGCGGGAGGGCCGAGGAACATTCAGTACTTC
J gene: TRBJ1-5; clone size: -; D gene: -; V gene: TRBV7-2; CDR3 protein: CASSTSHGGLRTQHF; CDR3 DNA: TGTGCCAGCAGCACCTCCCACGGGGGACTAAGGACCCAGCATTTT
J gene: TRBJ2-7; clone size: few; D gene: -; V gene: TRBV6-1; CDR3 protein: CASSRDGSSYEQYF; CDR3 DNA: TGTGCCAGCAGCCGGGACGGGAGCTCCTACGAGCAGTACTTC